Below are 13 T cell receptor beta chains sequenced from a single sample in a study of T cell changes during pregnancy in multiple sclerosis. Sequenced by immunoSEQ multiplex PCR; TCRdb stores in-frame clones only, minus some. The data contain about 50,000 clones, nearly 95% of them singletons. Sequences were derived from CD4+ T cells from peripheral blood mononuclear cells, sampled after pregnancy. The receptors stem from a female donor in good health, enrolled as a control in a pregnancy study.

This CDR3 is CASSETGQMQPQHF. In DNA form, the CDR3 reads TGTGCCAGCAGTGAAACGGGACAGATGCAGCCCCAGCATTTT. This sequence joins TRBV25-1 and TRBJ1-5, with 7 bases aligning to TRBD1. After removal of 2 bases from V and 7 bases from J, the junction contained 5 bases not matched to a gene. Per the germline V gene, CDR1 is MGHDK and CDR2 is SYGVNS. The CDR3 runs to 14 residues.

The chain couples TRBV6-6 to TRBJ2-7; 7 bases fit TRBD2. The ends lost 2 bases at V and 2 bases at J; junction bases unmatched: 3. The CDR3 is 14 residues long. CDR1 is MNHNY and CDR2 is SVGAGI in the germline V gene (reference sequence). CDR3 sequence reads: CASSYHGLAYEQYF. The CDR3 region has the DNA TGTGCCAGCAGTTACCACGGACTAGCCTACGAGCAGTACTTC.

The gene calls are TRBV7-9 and TRBJ2-5, with D perhaps TRBD1 (6 bases). V was shortened by 0 bases and J by 4 bases, with 9 bases between the two germline ends. CDR3 length: 14 residues. The germline gives CDR1 SEHNR, CDR2 FQNEAQ (reference sequence). The DNA for the CDR3 is TGTGCCAGCAGCTTAGCGAGCAGGGGAGAGACCCAGTACTTC. Translated: CASSLASRGETQYF. The entire variable domain, with the rest obtained from reference TRBV7-9 and TRBJ2-5, is as follows: DTGVSQNPRHKITKRGQNVTFRCDPISEHNRLYWYRQTLGQGPEFLTYFQNEAQLEKSRLLSDRFSAERPKGSFSTLEIQRTEQGDSAMYLCASSLASRGETQYFGPGTRLLVL.

J is TRBJ2-3 and V is TRBV5-1; D remains unclear. This CDR3 has 12 amino acids. The V gene lost 4 bases and the J gene lost 3 bases, with 6 bases spanning the gap. CDR1 SGHRS and CDR2 YFSETQ come from the germline V gene. Here the CDR3 DNA reads TGCGCCAGCAGCCCAAATACAGATACGCAGTATTTT. Amino acids: CASSPNTDTQYF.

V gene TRBV6-4 combines with J gene TRBJ2-7, with TRBD1 matching over 7 bases. Trimming at V came to 0 bases and at J to 3 bases, leaving 5 bases not matched to a gene. This CDR3 is built from 15 residues. Germline assignment: CDR1 MRHNA and CDR2 SNTAGT. For the CDR3, the DNA is TGTGCCAGCAGTGACTCGGACAGGCTAAGCTACGAGCAGTACTTC. Amino acids: CASSDSDRLSYEQYF.

This sequence joins TRBV7-9 and TRBJ2-7, with a possible D match to TRBD1 (6 bases). Germline V gene lookup returns CDR1 SEHNR and CDR2 FQNEAQ (reference sequence). Trimming stripped 4 bases from V and 2 bases from J, with 12 bases between. This CDR3 is built from 14 residues. The CDR3 protein is CASSSGNRAYEQYF. CDR3 coding DNA: TGTGCCAGCAGCTCTGGGAACAGGGCCTACGAGCAGTACTTC.

This chain connects TRBV29-1 to TRBJ2-7, with a weak D call TRBD2 (8 bases). The germline V and J ends were trimmed by 1 base and 6 bases, with 16 bases remaining between them. Germline V gene sequence: CDR1 SQVTM, CDR2 ANQGSEA. This CDR3 is 14 amino acids long. The CDR3 reads CSVEVGSGTAEQYF. The CDR3 nucleotides read TGCAGCGTTGAAGTTGGTAGCGGGACAGCCGAGCAGTACTTC.

The rearrangement uses TRBV6-5 and TRBJ2-3; D perhaps matches TRBD2 (6 bases). The CDR3 is 15 amino acids. Germline values: CDR1 MNHEY, CDR2 SVGAGI. V was shortened by 4 bases and J by 1 base, with 12 bases between the two germline ends. CDR3 region: CASSSGGGGTDTQYF. The CDR3 nucleotides are TGTGCCAGCAGTTCCGGAGGAGGGGGCACAGATACGCAGTATTTT.

The rearrangement joins TRBV10-3 to TRBJ1-1; weak D call: TRBD1 (5 bases). The CDR3 runs 11 residues. V lost 10 bases and J lost 11, with 17 bases in between. Germline CDR1 is ENHRY and CDR2 is SYGVKD. CDR3 loop: CATFTGTGAFF. The CDR3 region has the DNA TGTGCCACCTTCACGGGGACTGGGGCTTTCTTT.

The chain combines TRBV5-1 with TRBJ2-5, with a possible D match to TRBD2 (5 bases). CDR3 length: 15 residues. Germline V lookup: CDR1 SGHRS, CDR2 YFSETQ. Trimming removed 0 bases from V and 5 bases from J, with 14 bases in between. CDR3 sequence reads: CASSLEEAGRETQYF. CDR3 nucleotides: TGCGCCAGCAGCTTGGAAGAGGCGGGTCGGGAGACCCAGTACTTC.

With regard to this clone: At the DNA level, this CDR3 is encoded by other sequences in the same sample as well. The rearrangement uses TRBV18 and TRBJ2-7; 7 bases are a match to TRBD2. Germline loops: CDR1 KGHSH, CDR2 LQKENI. CDR3 size: 14 residues. After removal of 0 bases from V and 3 bases from J, the junction contained 2 bases not matched to a gene. CDR3 nucleotides: TGTGCCAGCTCACCACCAAGCGGGAACTACGAGCAGTACTTC. It codes for CASSPPSGNYEQYF.

The gene calls are TRBV5-8 and TRBJ2-1, with D perhaps matching TRBD2 (5 bases). Germline values: CDR1 SGHTS, CDR2 YDEGEE. V gave up 3 bases and J gave up 6 bases, with 19 bases separating them. The CDR3 has 16 amino acids. CDR3 coding DNA: TGTGCCAGCAGCTCCGGAGGCAGACTGACTTCCAATGAGCAGTTCTTC. Its protein is CASSSGGRLTSNEQFF.

The rearrangement links TRBV19 to TRBJ2-5; perhaps TRBD2 as D (5 bases). The germline V gene has CDR1 LNHDA and CDR2 SQIVND (reference sequence). V was clipped by 3 bases and J by 4 bases, with 21 bases between them. This CDR3 region has 17 residues. Here the CDR3 DNA reads TGTGCCAGTAGTATTCTTGGGAGCGGTATGGGTCCAGAGACCCAGTACTTC. It translates to CASSILGSGMGPETQYF.